One sample yielded the 25 T cell receptor beta chains listed below, sequenced in a study of T-cell memory formation after mild COVID-19. TCRdb used MiXCR to reprocess the 5' RACE reads, holding one entry per CDR3 protein. The sample has 200,000 to 300,000 distinct CDR3 sequences; roughly 17% are singletons. The specimen sequenced was PBMCs or a T cell subset sorted from them (not recorded which). The receptors were gathered from a man aged 18 to 35 who had mild COVID-19 (a few samples of this study predate the infection). Cell type and time point are not known.

The CDR3 region has the DNA TGTGCCATCAGTGATGCTCAACAGGCCCCAGATACGCAGTATTTT. Protein: CAISDAQQAPDTQYF. This chain joins TRBV10-3 and TRBJ2-3; possibly TRBD1 for D (5 bases). This CDR3 comprises 15 residues. Trimming shortened V by 3 bases and J by 4 bases, and 14 bases separated the two germline ends. Germline V gives CDR1 ENHRY, CDR2 SYGVKD.

The V and J genes are TRBV24-1 and TRBJ1-1, with 8 bases identical to TRBD1. The germline gives CDR1 KGHDR, CDR2 SFDVKD. The CDR3 extends over 14 amino acids. V shed 5 bases, J shed 1 base, and the junction held 2 bases outside the gene matches. CDR3 residues: CATSGTGPNTEAFF. The DNA for the CDR3 is TGTGCCACCAGTGGGACAGGGCCGAACACTGAAGCTTTCTTT.

J is TRBJ2-1 and V is TRBV6-2 or TRBV6-3, with D hard to call. The germline V gene has CDR1 MNHEY and CDR2 SVGEGT. The CDR3 is made up of 12 amino acids. Trimming stripped 0 bases from V and 8 bases from J, with 5 bases between. The chain's CDR3 is CASSYSRDEQFF. The DNA of the CDR3 is TGTGCCAGCAGTTACTCCCGGGATGAGCAGTTCTTC.

J is TRBJ1-5 and V is TRBV12-3 or TRBV12-4, with D possibly TRBD1 on 5 matching bases. The V end lost 4 bases, the J end lost 3 bases, and 7 bases lay between the germline ends. This CDR3 region has 13 residues. For the CDR3, the DNA is TGTGCCAGCAGTTCAGGGTACAATCAGCCCCAGCATTTT. Its translation: CASSSGYNQPQHF.

This clonotype has only a few counts. This chain joins TRBV2 and TRBJ1-6, with 8 bases that match TRBD1. Germline V gene data show CDR1 as SNHLY and CDR2 as FYNNEI. The V gene end was trimmed by 5 bases and the J gene end by 10 bases; junction bases not matched to a gene: 13. The CDR3 sequence is 16 residues long. The chain's CDR3 is CASSRTRDRRRSPLHF. In DNA, the CDR3 is TGTGCCAGCAGTCGCACCCGGGACAGGCGGAGGTCACCCCTCCACTTT.

This clonotype was counted between two and nine times. V usage is TRBV4-3 and J usage is TRBJ2-7; either TRBD1 or TRBD2 may fit D (6 bases each). The V gene's germline CDR1 is LGHNA and CDR2 YSLEER. This CDR3 region has 16 residues. V was cut by 1 base and J by 2 bases, with 15 bases left in between. Here the CDR3 reads CASSQVEGGEAYEQYF. In DNA form, the CDR3 reads TGCGCCAGCAGCCAAGTGGAGGGGGGAGAGGCCTACGAGCAGTACTTC.

This clonotype has only a few counts. This sequence joins TRBV7-9 and TRBJ2-3; tentative D call: TRBD2 (5 bases). The CDR3 is made up of 13 amino acids. V lost 3 bases to trimming and J lost 5 bases, with 9 bases between them. Per the germline V gene, CDR1 is SEHNR and CDR2 is FQNEAQ (reference sequence). CDR3 loop: CASSLDFRDTQYF. CDR3 coding DNA: TGTGCCAGCAGCTTGGACTTCAGAGATACGCAGTATTTT.

This clonotype has just a few counts. The chain employs TRBV12-3 or TRBV12-4 and TRBJ2-7, with no clear D. With 6 bases removed from V and 2 bases from J, the gap between germline ends came to 14 bases. The CDR3 runs to 14 residues. The CDR3 is CASSPGHGAYEQYV. In DNA, the CDR3 is TGTGCCAGCAGCCCCGGTCATGGGGCCTACGAGCAGTACGTC.

The CDR3 DNA sequence: TGCAGTGCTCACGGGACAGGGGAGTGGAATCAGCCCCAGCATTTT. The encoded protein is CSAHGTGEWNQPQHF. V and J are TRBV20-1 and TRBJ1-5; TRBD1 agrees at 10 bases. This CDR3 contains 15 residues. Germline assignment: CDR1 DFQATT and CDR2 SNEGSKA (reference sequence). V lost 5 bases to trimming and J lost 4 bases; unmatched junction nucleotides: 8.

Worth noting for this clonotype: Given a much more abundant clone one base away, this may be a read error. The V gene is TRBV12-3 or TRBV12-4, the J gene TRBJ2-3; the D is unclear. The CDR3 runs to 13 residues. The CDR3, as DNA: TGTGCCAGCAGTTTCGGACCACCAGATACGAAGTATTTT. This codes for CASSFGPPDTKYF.

This clonotype was recorded a few times. The V call is TRBV28, the J call TRBJ2-5, with TRBD1 identical over 7 bases. Per germline, CDR1 MDHEN and CDR2 SYDVKM. The CDR3 consists of 17 residues. The junction had 15 bases not matched to a gene; V was cut back by 3 bases and J by 5 bases. CDR3 DNA sequence: TGTGCCAGCAGTTTTAGGTTCCGAGGTGTAGGGGGCGAGACCCAGTACTTC. Amino acids: CASSFRFRGVGGETQYF.

This clonotype came up a few times. The chain links TRBV4-1 to TRBJ2-3, with D perhaps assigned TRBD1 or TRBD2 (5 bases each). Deletions cut 0 bases from V and 5 bases from J, with 18 bases between. The length of the CDR3 is 17 residues. Per the germline V gene, CDR1 is MGHRA and CDR2 is YSYEKL. CDR3 sequence reads: CASSQERALGAGDTQYF. The CDR3 nucleotides read TGCGCCAGCAGCCAAGAGAGGGCCCTAGGGGCGGGAGATACGCAGTATTTT.

V usage is TRBV6-1 and J usage is TRBJ1-6; D is unresolved. The CDR3 sequence is 13 residues long. Germline V gene sequence: CDR1 MNHNS, CDR2 SASEGT. The ends were cut back, 4 bases at V and 10 bases at J, with 11 bases in the middle. The CDR3 region has the DNA TGTGCCAGCAGTGTGGACGTCGGCTCACCCCTCCACTTT. Its translation: CASSVDVGSPLHF.

The V gene is TRBV3-1, the J gene TRBJ2-1, with 8 bases matching TRBD1. V was pared by 6 bases and J by 3 bases, with 7 bases of the junction left unmatched. Germline loops: CDR1 LGHDT, CDR2 YNNKEL (reference sequence). CDR3 size: 15 residues. The CDR3 DNA sequence: TGTGCCAGCAGTTCTCAGGGGGCGGTCTACAATGAGCAGTTCTTC. Encoded protein: CASSSQGAVYNEQFF.

This clonotype was seen more than once but under ten times. J is TRBJ1-1 and V is TRBV7-9, with D uncertain. This CDR3 region has 13 residues. Germline V lookup: CDR1 SEHNR, CDR2 FQNEAQ (reference sequence). V lost 3 bases, J lost 1 base, and 6 bases lay in between. CDR3 in DNA: TGTGCCAGCAGCTTTTGGAGGAACACTGAAGCTTTCTTT. Translation: CASSFWRNTEAFF.

The genes are TRBV21-1 and TRBJ2-7. TRBV21-1 is classified as a pseudogene. The CDR3 is 11 amino acids. CDR3 nucleotides: TGTGCCAGCAGCAAAGTAGCCGAGCAGTACGTC. Its protein is CASSKVAEQYV.

The V gene is TRBV5-1, the J gene TRBJ2-2; TRBD1 matches 12 bases. There are 17 residues in the CDR3. Germline lookup yields CDR1 SGHRS and CDR2 YFSETQ. After removal of 0 bases from V and 0 bases from J, the junction contained 0 bases not matched to a gene. Here the CDR3 DNA reads TGCGCCAGCAGCTTGGGGGACAGGGGGCCGAACACCGGGGAGCTGTTTTTT. Translated: CASSLGDRGPNTGELFF.

The chain combines TRBV20-1 with TRBJ2-7; 9 nucleotides line up with TRBD1. The CDR3 contains 13 residues. The germline V gene has CDR1 DFQATT and CDR2 SNEGSKA (reference sequence). The V and J ends lost 8 bases and 3 bases, in that order; junction bases with no gene match: 8. The CDR3 nucleotides read TGCAGTCCGAATTCGGGACAGGGCTACGAGCAGTACGTC. Protein sequence: CSPNSGQGYEQYV.

This clonotype came up many times. CDR3 region: CASSQERGLAGLADTQYF. For the CDR3, the DNA is TGTGCCAGCAGCCAAGAGCGTGGCCTAGCGGGGCTCGCAGATACGCAGTATTTT. The J gene is TRBJ2-3, the V gene TRBV14; TRBD2 aligns across 9 bases. The CDR3 consists of 18 residues. The germline V gene encodes CDR1 SGHDN and CDR2 FVKESK. V gave up 0 bases and J gave up 4 bases; unmatched junction bases: 11.

The chain joins TRBV4-1 to TRBJ2-1; D call uncertain. The CDR3 extends over 12 amino acids. Between the trimmed V and J ends, which lost 1 base and 7 bases, there was a span of 5 bases. The germline V gene encodes CDR1 MGHRA and CDR2 YSYEKL. The CDR3, as DNA: TGCGCCAGCAGCCAAGCTGCGAATGAGCAGTTCTTC. Protein product: CASSQAANEQFF.

There are a few counts of this clonotype. This rearrangement joins TRBV7-9 to TRBJ2-7; either TRBD1 or TRBD2 may supply D (5 bases each). Germline V CDR1 and CDR2: SEHNR, FQNEAQ (reference sequence). CDR3 length equals 13 residues. Trimming took off 1 base at V and 4 bases at J, with 8 bases between the two ends. CDR3 coding DNA: TGTGCCAGCAGCTTAGTGGGGGAGTACGAGCAGTACGTC. Translated, it gives CASSLVGEYEQYV.

As regards this clonotype: At one end, the junction sequence differs from germline, possibly due to a read error. The chain is built from TRBV29-1 and TRBJ1-1; the D is unclear. The CDR3 is 15 amino acids. Germline V gene sequence: CDR1 SQVTM, CDR2 ANQGSEA. In DNA, the CDR3 is TGCAGCGTTGGGGCGGGGTGGGGAATGAACATTGAAGCTTTCTTT. Translating it yields CSVGAGWGMNIEAFF.

The J gene is TRBJ1-2, the V gene TRBV10-3, with TRBD1 as a possible D gene (6 bases). This CDR3 is built from 15 residues. Germline V lookup: CDR1 ENHRY, CDR2 SYGVKD. V was clipped by 7 bases and J by 1 base, with 16 bases between them. The CDR3 region is CAIKLPGQDNYGYTF. In nucleotides, the CDR3 is TGTGCCATCAAACTTCCGGGACAAGATAACTATGGCTACACCTTC.

This clonotype was seen a few times. The chain carries TRBV6-1 and TRBJ1-1; D remains unclear. Germline assignment: CDR1 MNHNS and CDR2 SASEGT. Trimming pared 2 bases from V and 11 bases from J, leaving 15 bases between. CDR3 length equals 13 residues. This CDR3 reads CASSESDRGWAFF. The CDR3 bases are TGTGCCAGCAGTGAATCGGACCGCGGTTGGGCTTTCTTT.

At least ten counts were recorded for this clonotype. CDR3 in amino acids: CASTIRQGETQYF. CDR3 nucleotides: TGTGCCAGCACCATTAGACAGGGAGAGACCCAGTACTTC. This rearrangement joins TRBV11-2 to TRBJ2-5, with 7 nucleotides matching TRBD1. CDR3 length: 13 residues. In germline, CDR1 is SGHAT, CDR2 FQNNGV. Trimming removed 7 bases from V and 4 bases from J; junction bases left unmatched: 6.